The 7 T cell receptor beta chains reported below all come from one sample, sequenced in a study of blood T cell repertoires in COVID-19. The protocol was immunoSEQ multiplex PCR, while the TCRdb copy is restricted to in-frame clones and leaves out a portion. The data show around 320,000 clones, with about nine tenths seen just once and about 2% held by the top ten. Material for sequencing was peripheral blood. These receptors originate from a man aged 18 to 30 with active or convalescent COVID-19.

V is TRBV11-3 and J is TRBJ2-2; tentative D call: TRBD2 (5 bases). This CDR3 is built from 16 residues. The V gene lost 5 bases and the J gene lost 1 base, with 14 bases spanning the gap. CDR1 is SGHNT, CDR2 YENEEA, per germline. CDR3 amino acids: CASSPRTYLNTGELFF. The CDR3 DNA reads as TGTGCCAGCAGCCCCCGGACTTACTTGAACACCGGGGAGCTGTTTTTT.

V and J are TRBV9 and TRBJ1-2; no clear D. Trimming pared 0 bases from V and 2 bases from J, leaving 5 bases between. The germline CDR1 and CDR2 sequences are SGDLS and YYNGEE. The CDR3 extends over 13 amino acids. The CDR3: CASSVDLNYGYTF. CDR3 bases: TGTGCCAGCAGCGTAGATCTGAACTATGGCTACACCTTC.

The chain couples TRBV7-3 to TRBJ2-1; no clear D gene. V was cut by 1 base and J by 7 bases, with 17 bases left in between. Germline V gives CDR1 SGHTA, CDR2 FQGTGA. CDR3 length: 16 residues. Here the CDR3 reads CASSLNSGLHENEQFF. CDR3 DNA: TGTGCCAGCAGCTTAAACTCTGGGCTCCATGAAAATGAGCAGTTCTTC.

The V call is TRBV18, the J call TRBJ1-1, with a weak D call TRBD1 (6 bases). CDR1 is KGHSH, CDR2 LQKENI, per germline. This CDR3 is built from 16 residues. V was trimmed by 6 bases and J by 4 bases, leaving 21 bases between them. This chain's CDR3 is CASSPRDITSVTEAFF. The CDR3 DNA reads as TGTGCCAGCTCCCCTAGGGACATTACAAGTGTCACTGAAGCTTTCTTT.

The CDR3, as DNA: TGTGCCAGCAGCGACTATGCAACTAATGAAAAACTGTTTTTT. Translated: CASSDYATNEKLFF. The gene calls are TRBV7-9 and TRBJ1-4; no reliable D call. Germline V gene data show CDR1 as SEHNR and CDR2 as FQNEAQ (reference sequence). The CDR3 totals 14 residues. V gave up 5 bases and J gave up 0 bases, with 7 bases separating them. The full variable domain, with the rest looked up from reference TRBV7-9 and TRBJ1-4, is DTGVSQNPRHKITKRGQNVTFRCDPISEHNRLYWYRQTLGQGPEFLTYFQNEAQLEKSRLLSDRFSAERPKGSFSTLEIQRTEQGDSAMYLCASSDYATNEKLFFGSGTQLSVL.

The rearrangement joins TRBV7-2 to TRBJ2-3; 10 bases agree with TRBD2. After removal of 3 bases from V and 1 base from J, the junction contained 7 bases not matched to a gene. CDR1 and CDR2 (germline): SGHTA, FQGNSA. The CDR3 spans 17 residues. CDR3 DNA sequence: TGTGCCAGCAGCTTCGATTCAGCGGGGGGGGGCACAGATACGCAGTATTTT. As protein: CASSFDSAGGGTDTQYF.

The chain carries TRBV2 and TRBJ2-7, with D possibly matching TRBD2 (6 bases). CDR1 and CDR2 (germline): SNHLY, FYNNEI. V shed 3 bases and J shed 7 bases, with 13 bases lying between them. The CDR3 is 13 amino acids. CDR3: CASSEPGEWEQYF. In nucleotides, the CDR3 is TGTGCCAGCAGTGAGCCGGGAGAATGGGAGCAGTACTTC.